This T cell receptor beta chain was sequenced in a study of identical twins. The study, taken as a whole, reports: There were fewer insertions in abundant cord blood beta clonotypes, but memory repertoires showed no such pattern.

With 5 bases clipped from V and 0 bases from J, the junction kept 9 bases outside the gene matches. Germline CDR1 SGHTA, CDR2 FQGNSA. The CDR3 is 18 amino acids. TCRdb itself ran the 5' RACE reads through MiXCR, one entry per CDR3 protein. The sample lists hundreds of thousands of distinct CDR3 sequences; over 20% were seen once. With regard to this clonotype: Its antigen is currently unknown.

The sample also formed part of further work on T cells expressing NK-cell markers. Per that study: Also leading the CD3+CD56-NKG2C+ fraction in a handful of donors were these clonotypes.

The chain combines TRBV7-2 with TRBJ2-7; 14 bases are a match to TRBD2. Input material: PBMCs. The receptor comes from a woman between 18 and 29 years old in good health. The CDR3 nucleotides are TGTGCCAGCAGCCAAGCGGGAGGACTAGCGGGGGGCTCCTACGAGCAGTACTTC. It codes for CASSQAGGLAGGSYEQYF.